This T cell receptor beta chain was recorded in a study of CD8 T cells in ankylosing spondylitis. Findings of the study overall: Seemingly distinctive of ankylosing spondylitis blood was a TCR beta motif formed by eight highly homologous variants. Clones linked with disease were CD8+ and fairly uncommon in the peripheral blood. It was reported that disease-linked clones were significantly enriched in matched ankylosing spondylitis synovial fluid. Past studies reported some motif variants in reactive arthritis synovial fluid and blood.

Concerning this clonotype: Its antigen remains unknown. Germline and junction disagree at one end, which may indicate a read error.

The CDR3 is 13 residues long. The germline V gene encodes CDR1 SQVTM and CDR2 ANQGSEA. Quantitative molecular-barcoded 5'-RACE generated the TCR beta libraries. TCRdb itself ran the 5' RACE reads through MiXCR, one entry per CDR3 protein. Among approximately 150,000 distinct CDR3 sequences, about 15% were seen once, and the ten largest hold roughly 30%. The specimen sequenced was blood, either unsorted or a sorted T cell fraction (not recorded which). This clonotype was obtained from a male donor with ankylosing spondylitis. The V and J genes are TRBV29-1 and TRBJ2-7, with 10 bases that match TRBD1. In DNA, the CDR3 is TGCAGCGCCGGACAGGGGGAGTCCTACAAGCAGTACTTC. Its protein product is CSAGQGESYKQYF.